This TCR beta chain was captured in a study of identical twins. Trimming took off 5 bases at V and 9 bases at J, with 10 bases between the two ends. Germline V gene lookup returns CDR1 KGHDR and CDR2 SFDVKD. The CDR3 is 12 amino acids. TCRdb re-called the 5' RACE reads through MiXCR, storing one row per CDR3 protein. The profile shows hundreds of thousands of distinct CDR3 sequences, less than 10% of them singletons. In this sample, this clonotype turned up many times. The data also belong to a second study, concerning yellow fever vaccine responses in identical twins.

The source of this sequence is a woman under 30 in good health. The chain links TRBV24-1 to TRBJ2-1, with TRBD1 as a possible D gene (5 bases). Source material: PBMCs. The CDR3 spells CATSGQGFEQFF. DNA for the CDR3: TGTGCCACCAGTGGGCAGGGTTTTGAGCAGTTCTTC.